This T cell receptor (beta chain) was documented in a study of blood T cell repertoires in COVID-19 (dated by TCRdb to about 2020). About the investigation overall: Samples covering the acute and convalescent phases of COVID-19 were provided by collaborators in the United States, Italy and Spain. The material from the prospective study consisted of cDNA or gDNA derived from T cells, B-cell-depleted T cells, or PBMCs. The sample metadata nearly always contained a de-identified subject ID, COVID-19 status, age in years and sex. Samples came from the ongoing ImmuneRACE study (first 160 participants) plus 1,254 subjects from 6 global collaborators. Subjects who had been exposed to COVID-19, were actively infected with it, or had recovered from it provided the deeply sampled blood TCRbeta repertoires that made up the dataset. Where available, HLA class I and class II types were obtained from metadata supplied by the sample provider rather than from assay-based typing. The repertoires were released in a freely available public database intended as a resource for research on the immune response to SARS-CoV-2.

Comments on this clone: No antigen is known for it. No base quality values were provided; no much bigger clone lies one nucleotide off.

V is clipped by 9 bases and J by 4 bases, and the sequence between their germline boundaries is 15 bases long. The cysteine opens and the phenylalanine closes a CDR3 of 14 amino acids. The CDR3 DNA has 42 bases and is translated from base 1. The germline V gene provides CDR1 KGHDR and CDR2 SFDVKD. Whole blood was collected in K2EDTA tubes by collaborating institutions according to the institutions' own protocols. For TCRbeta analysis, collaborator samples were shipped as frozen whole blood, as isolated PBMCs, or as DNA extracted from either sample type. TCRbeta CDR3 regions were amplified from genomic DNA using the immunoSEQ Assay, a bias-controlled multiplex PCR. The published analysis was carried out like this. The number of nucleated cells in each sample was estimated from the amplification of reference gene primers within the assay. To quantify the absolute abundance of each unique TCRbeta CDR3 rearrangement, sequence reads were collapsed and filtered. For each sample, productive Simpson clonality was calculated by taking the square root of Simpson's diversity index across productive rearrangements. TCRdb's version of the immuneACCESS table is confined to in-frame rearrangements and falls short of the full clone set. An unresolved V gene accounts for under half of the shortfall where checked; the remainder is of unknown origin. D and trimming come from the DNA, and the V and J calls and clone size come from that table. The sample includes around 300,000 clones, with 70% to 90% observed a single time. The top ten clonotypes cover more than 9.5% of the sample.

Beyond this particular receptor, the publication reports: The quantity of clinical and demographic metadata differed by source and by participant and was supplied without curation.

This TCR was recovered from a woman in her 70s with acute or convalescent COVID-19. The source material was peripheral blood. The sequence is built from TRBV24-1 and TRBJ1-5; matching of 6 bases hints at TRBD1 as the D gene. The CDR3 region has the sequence CATSAGVRNQPQHF. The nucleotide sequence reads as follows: TGTGCCACCTCGGCAGGGGTGAGGAATCAGCCCCAGCATTTT.